The entry below gives a single TCR beta chain sequence along with its context. The data belong to a study of cytomegalovirus exposure and HLA in healthy donors. The wider study: As an earlier analysis found, 150 million to 200 million T cells yielded about 120 million unique TCR beta sequences.

PCR employed 60 Vbeta and 13 Jbeta primers. Measured with immunoSEQ multiplex PCR; TCRdb has only the in-frame clones, and not every one. The data show around 160,000 clones, 77% seen once. The CDR3 spans 12 residues. CDR1 and CDR2 from the germline V gene are MNHEY and SVGAGI. Between the trimmed V and J ends, which lost 0 bases and 7 bases, there was a span of 6 bases. This clonotype originated in a man aged 50 or older in good health and CMV-seropositive. This chain links TRBV6-5 with TRBJ1-1; a weak D match, TRBD1 (5 bases). Sequences were obtained from PBMCs. DNA of the CDR3: TGTGCCAGCAGTTACTCCCAGGGTGAAGCTTTCTTT. The encoded protein is CASSYSQGEAFF.